A selection of T cell receptor beta chains follows, all from one sample in a study of OX40 agonist ivuxolimab in advanced cancers. Assay: immunoSEQ multiplex PCR; the TCRdb copy retains only in-frame clones and omits some. Of tens of thousands of clones in the sample, approximately 90% were seen once. The specimen was CD4+ or CD8+ T cells sorted from blood, collected in a trial of the OX40 agonist ivuxolimab. These receptors all stem from an adult with an advanced solid tumor such as melanoma, head and neck, liver or kidney cancer. Both conserved end residues are part of each CDR3.

J gene	V gene	CDR3 length	CDR3 protein
TRBJ2-1	TRBV6-5	15	CASSYWGGPGAEQFF
TRBJ1-1	TRBV7-8	13	CASSSNFLTEAFF
TRBJ1-4	TRBV27	13	CATRTGGGEKLFF
TRBJ1-2	TRBV5-1	11	CASSIGSGYTF
TRBJ2-1	TRBV5-4	17	CASNQEASGGSYNEQFF
TRBJ2-3	TRBV30	13	CAWSRGVTDTQYF
TRBJ2-1	TRBV11-2	12	CASSWGDNEQFF
TRBJ1-2	TRBV6-6	13	CASSPGGLYGYTF
TRBJ2-3	TRBV21-1	20	CASSKARLASGRFYTDTQYF
TRBJ2-1	TRBV5-1	13	CASSGSGMDEQFF
TRBJ2-4	TRBV21-1	17	CASRAEQVDLAKNIQYF
TRBJ2-3	TRBV29-1	14	CSATGQGGSDTQYF
TRBJ1-2	TRBV6-1	15	CASSDAGGGSYGYTF
TRBJ2-7	TRBV19	15	CASSIGLYPDYEQYF
TRBJ2-3	TRBV19	16	CASSIAAGGPSDTQYF
TRBJ2-6	TRBV28	16	CASSEPRRPGANVLTF
TRBJ1-3	TRBV6-1	16	CASSEQALLSGNTIYF
TRBJ1-3	TRBV9	17	CASSPRTGARSGNTIYF
TRBJ2-6	TRBV11-2	14	CASSHRGGANVLTF
TRBJ2-5	TRBV7-9	16	CASSSPRTGRQETQYF
TRBJ2-7	TRBV7-9	12	CASSQAVYEQYF
TRBJ2-7	TRBV27	14	CASRRIGQGHEQYF
TRBJ2-7	TRBV28	12	CASTTLVGEQYF
TRBJ2-5	TRBV2	15	CASSAAGGTQETQYF
TRBJ1-6	TRBV5-1	15	CASSGEVGGVSPLHF
TRBJ2-2	TRBV6-1	19	CASSELAGAGRANTGELFF
TRBJ2-2	TRBV6-6	12	CASTSNTGELFF
TRBJ2-2	TRBV7-8	18	CASSLGSGGTANTGELFF
TRBJ2-2	TRBV6-6	16	CATKTSGGANTGELFF
TRBJ1-2	TRBV6-1	15	CASSVARTAGYGYTF
TRBJ1-5	TRBV27	15	CASRNLGGSNQPQHF
TRBJ2-7	TRBV10-3	14	CAISEGQGRYEQYF
TRBJ2-5	TRBV11-2	16	CASSLALAGLQETQYF
TRBJ2-1	TRBV19	15	CASSKDRDPYNEQFF
TRBJ2-7	TRBV6-5	15	CASSLPGTGTYEQYF
TRBJ1-1	TRBV15	13	CATSRAQNTEAFF
TRBJ2-1	TRBV15	16	CATSRFAQPGYNEQFF
TRBJ2-1	TRBV28	14	CASRLGNSYNEQFF
TRBJ1-2	TRBV2	11	CASIESDGGTF
TRBJ1-4	TRBV2	13	CASSEDRWGKLFF
TRBJ2-3	TRBV7-9	14	CASSPNVGGDTQYF
TRBJ2-2	TRBV10-2	11	CASSNTGELFF
TRBJ2-1	TRBV7-9	15	CASSLANSLYNEQFF
TRBJ2-5	TRBV4-1	16	CASSQDWAGGKETQYF
TRBJ2-5	TRBV5-4	15	CASSPRGTSQETQYF
TRBJ1-6	TRBV5-6	15	CASSLAGGYNSPLHF
TRBJ2-3	TRBV19	13	CASSGDSTDTQYF
TRBJ1-2	TRBV5-4	15	CASSFQQTFNYGYTF
TRBJ1-5	TRBV6-6	16	CASSRGGGHSNQPQHF
TRBJ1-1	TRBV2	12	CASSGGGAEAFF
TRBJ1-3	TRBV30	17	CAWSQNWPGVSGNTIYF
TRBJ1-5	TRBV7-2	15	CASSLDGNSNQPQHF
TRBJ2-2	TRBV4-1	15	CASSLTPRNTGELFF
TRBJ2-2	TRBV11-2	15	CASYHADRRSGELFF